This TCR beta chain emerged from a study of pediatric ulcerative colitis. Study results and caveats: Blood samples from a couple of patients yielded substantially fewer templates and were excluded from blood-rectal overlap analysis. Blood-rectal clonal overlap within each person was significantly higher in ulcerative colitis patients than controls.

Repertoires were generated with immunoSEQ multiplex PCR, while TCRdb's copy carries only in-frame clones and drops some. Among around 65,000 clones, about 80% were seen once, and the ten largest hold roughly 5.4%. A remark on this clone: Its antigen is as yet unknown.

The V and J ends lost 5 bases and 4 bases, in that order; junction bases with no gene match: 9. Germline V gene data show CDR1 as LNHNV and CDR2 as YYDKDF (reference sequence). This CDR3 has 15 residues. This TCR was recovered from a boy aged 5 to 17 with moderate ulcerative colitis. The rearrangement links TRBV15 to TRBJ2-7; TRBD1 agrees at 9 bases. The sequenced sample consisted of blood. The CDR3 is CATSPTGTGRYEQYF. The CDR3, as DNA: TGTGCCACCAGCCCCACCGGGACAGGGAGATACGAGCAGTACTTC.